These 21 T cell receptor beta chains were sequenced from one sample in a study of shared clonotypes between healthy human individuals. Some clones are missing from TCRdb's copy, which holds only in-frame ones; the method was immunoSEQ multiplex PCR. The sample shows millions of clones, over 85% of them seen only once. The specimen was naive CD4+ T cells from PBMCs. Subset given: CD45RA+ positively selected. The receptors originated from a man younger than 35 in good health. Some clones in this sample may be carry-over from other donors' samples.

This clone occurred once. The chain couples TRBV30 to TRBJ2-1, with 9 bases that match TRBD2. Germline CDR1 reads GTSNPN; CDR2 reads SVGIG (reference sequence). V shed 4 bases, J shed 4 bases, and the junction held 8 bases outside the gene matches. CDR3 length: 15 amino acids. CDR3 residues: CAWTRLAVRYNEQFF. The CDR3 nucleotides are TGTGCCTGGACGCGACTAGCGGTTAGGTACAATGAGCAGTTCTTC.

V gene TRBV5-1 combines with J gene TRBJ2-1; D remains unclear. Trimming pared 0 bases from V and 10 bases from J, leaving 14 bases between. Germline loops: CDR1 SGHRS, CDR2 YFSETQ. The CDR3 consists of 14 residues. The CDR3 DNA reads TGCGCCAGCAGCTTGGTCGGTGGGTCGGAGGAGCAGTTCTTC. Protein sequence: CASSLVGGSEEQFF. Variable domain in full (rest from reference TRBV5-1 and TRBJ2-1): KAGVTQTPRYLIKTRGQQVTLSCSPISGHRSVSWYQQTPGQGLQFLFEYFSETQRNKGNFPGRFSGRQFSNSRSEMNVSTLELGDSALYLCASSLVGGSEEQFFGPGTRLTVL.

The CDR3 here is CASSLAGTEKLFF. The CDR3 nucleotides are TGTGCCAGCAGCTTGGCAGGGACCGAAAAACTGTTTTTT. V and J are TRBV5-6 and TRBJ1-4, with TRBD1 as a possible D gene (5 bases). CDR3 size: 13 residues. The germline V gene has CDR1 SGHDT and CDR2 YYEEEE. The ends were cut back, 0 bases at V and 8 bases at J, with 8 bases in the middle.

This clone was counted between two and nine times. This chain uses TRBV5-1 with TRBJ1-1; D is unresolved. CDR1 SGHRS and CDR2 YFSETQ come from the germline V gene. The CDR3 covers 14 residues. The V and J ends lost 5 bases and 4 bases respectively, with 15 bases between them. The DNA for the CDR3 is TGCGCCAGCAGTCCGGATAGATCGTCCACTGAAGCTTTCTTT. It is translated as CASSPDRSSTEAFF. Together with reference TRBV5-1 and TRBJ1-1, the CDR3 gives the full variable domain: KAGVTQTPRYLIKTRGQQVTLSCSPISGHRSVSWYQQTPGQGLQFLFEYFSETQRNKGNFPGRFSGRQFSNSRSEMNVSTLELGDSALYLCASSPDRSSTEAFFGQGTRLTVV.

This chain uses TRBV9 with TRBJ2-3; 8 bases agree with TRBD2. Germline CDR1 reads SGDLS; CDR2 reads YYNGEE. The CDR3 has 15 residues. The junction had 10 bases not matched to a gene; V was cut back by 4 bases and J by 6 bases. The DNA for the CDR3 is TGTGCCAGCAGCTCACGGGAGGGCCGGCGGGATACGCAGTATTTT. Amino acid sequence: CASSSREGRRDTQYF. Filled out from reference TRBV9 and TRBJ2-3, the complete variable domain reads DSGVTQTPKHLITATGQRVTLRCSPRSGDLSVYWYQQSLDQGLQFLIQYYNGEERAKGNILERFSAQQFPDLHSELNLSSLELGDSALYFCASSSREGRRDTQYFGPGTRLTVL.

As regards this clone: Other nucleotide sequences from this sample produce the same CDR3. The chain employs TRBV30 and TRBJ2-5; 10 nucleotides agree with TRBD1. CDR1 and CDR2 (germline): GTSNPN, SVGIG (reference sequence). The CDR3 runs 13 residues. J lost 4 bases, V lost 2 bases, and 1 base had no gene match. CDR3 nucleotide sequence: TGTGCCTGGAGTAGGGACAGGGGAGAGACCCAGTACTTC. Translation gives CAWSRDRGETQYF.

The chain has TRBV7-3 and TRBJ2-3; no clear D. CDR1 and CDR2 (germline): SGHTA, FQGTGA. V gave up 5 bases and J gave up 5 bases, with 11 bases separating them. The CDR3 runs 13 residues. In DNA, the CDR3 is TGTGCCAGCAGCACAATGACGGGAGATACGCAGTATTTT. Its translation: CASSTMTGDTQYF.

The CDR3 DNA sequence: TGCAGCGTTGTTTCCCTCTACGGGGAGACCCAGTACTTC. It yields the protein CSVVSLYGETQYF. V and J are TRBV29-1 and TRBJ2-5; no firm D call. The V gene lost 4 bases and the J gene lost 5 bases, with 14 bases spanning the gap. The CDR3 has 13 residues. Looked up from germline, CDR1 is SQVTM and CDR2 is ANQGSEA.

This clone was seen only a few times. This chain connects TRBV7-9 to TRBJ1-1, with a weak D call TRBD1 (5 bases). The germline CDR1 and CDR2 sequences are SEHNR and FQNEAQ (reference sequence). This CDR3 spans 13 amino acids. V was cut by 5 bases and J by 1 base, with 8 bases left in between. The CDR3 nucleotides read TGTGCCAGCAGCCGACAGACGAACACTGAAGCTTTCTTT. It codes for CASSRQTNTEAFF.

The CDR3 DNA sequence: TGTGCTAGTGGTGGCACTAGGGGGTCTGGAGCCGGGGAGCTGTTTTTT. This encodes CASGGTRGSGAGELFF. The chain has TRBV12-5 and TRBJ2-2; D is perhaps TRBD1 (6 bases). This CDR3 has 16 residues. V shed 5 bases and J shed 6 bases, with 19 bases lying between them. Looked up from germline, CDR1 is LGHNT and CDR2 is FRNRAP.

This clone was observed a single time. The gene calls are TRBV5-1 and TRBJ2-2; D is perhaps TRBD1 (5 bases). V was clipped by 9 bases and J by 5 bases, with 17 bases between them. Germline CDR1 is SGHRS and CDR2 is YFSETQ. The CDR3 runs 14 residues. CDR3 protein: CATCPGHETGELFF. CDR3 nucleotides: TGCGCCACGTGTCCAGGACACGAAACCGGGGAGCTGTTTTTT.

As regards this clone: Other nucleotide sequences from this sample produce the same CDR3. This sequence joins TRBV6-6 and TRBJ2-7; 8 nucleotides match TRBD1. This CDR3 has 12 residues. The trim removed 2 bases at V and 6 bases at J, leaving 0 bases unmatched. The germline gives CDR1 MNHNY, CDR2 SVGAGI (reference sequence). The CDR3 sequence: CASSYDRGEQYF. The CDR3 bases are TGTGCCAGCAGTTACGACAGGGGCGAGCAGTACTTC.

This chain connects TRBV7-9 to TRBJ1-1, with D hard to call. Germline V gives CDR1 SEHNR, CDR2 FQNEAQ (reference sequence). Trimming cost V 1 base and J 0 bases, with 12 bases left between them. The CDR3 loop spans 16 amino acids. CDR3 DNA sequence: TGTGCCAGCAGCTTAGGCAGGCCTAGATTGAACACTGAAGCTTTCTTT. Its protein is CASSLGRPRLNTEAFF.

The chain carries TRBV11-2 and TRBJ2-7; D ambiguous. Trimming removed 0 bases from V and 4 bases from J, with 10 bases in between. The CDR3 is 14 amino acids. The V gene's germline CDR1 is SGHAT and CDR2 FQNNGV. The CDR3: CASSLEVLAYEQYF. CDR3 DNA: TGTGCCAGCAGCTTAGAGGTTTTAGCTTACGAGCAGTACTTC.

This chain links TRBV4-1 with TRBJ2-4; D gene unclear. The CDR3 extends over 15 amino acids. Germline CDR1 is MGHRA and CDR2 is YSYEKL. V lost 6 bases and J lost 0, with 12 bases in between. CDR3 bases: TGCGCCAGCAGTCTACTCCAGCTAGCCAAAAACATTCAGTACTTC. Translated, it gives CASSLLQLAKNIQYF.

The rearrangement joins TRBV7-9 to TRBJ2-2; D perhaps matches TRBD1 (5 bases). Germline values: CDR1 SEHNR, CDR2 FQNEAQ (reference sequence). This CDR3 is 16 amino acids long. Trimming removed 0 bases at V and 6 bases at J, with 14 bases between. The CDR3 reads CASSLAYGPRAGELFF. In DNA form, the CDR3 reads TGTGCCAGCAGCTTAGCTTATGGCCCCAGGGCCGGGGAGCTGTTTTTT.

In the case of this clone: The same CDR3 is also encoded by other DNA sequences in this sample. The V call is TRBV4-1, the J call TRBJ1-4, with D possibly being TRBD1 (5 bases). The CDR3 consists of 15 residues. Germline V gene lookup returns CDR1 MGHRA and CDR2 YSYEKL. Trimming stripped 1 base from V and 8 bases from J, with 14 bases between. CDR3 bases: TGCGCCAGCAGCCAAGTTCCGGGGCTGGGGGAAAAACTGTTTTTT. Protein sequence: CASSQVPGLGEKLFF.

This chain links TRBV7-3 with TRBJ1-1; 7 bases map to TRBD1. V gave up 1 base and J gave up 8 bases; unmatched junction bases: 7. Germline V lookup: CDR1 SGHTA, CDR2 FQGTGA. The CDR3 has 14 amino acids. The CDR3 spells CASSLRPGGYEAFF. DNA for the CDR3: TGTGCCAGCAGCTTAAGGCCAGGGGGATACGAAGCTTTCTTT.

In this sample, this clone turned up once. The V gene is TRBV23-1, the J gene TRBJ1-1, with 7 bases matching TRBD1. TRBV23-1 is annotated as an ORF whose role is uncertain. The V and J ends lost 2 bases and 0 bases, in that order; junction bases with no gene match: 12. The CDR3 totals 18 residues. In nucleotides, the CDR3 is TGCGCCAGCAGTCAAGCCCCACGGGACAGAAACATGAACACTGAAGCTTTCTTT. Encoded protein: CASSQAPRDRNMNTEAFF.

CDR3 coding DNA: TGTGCCAGCAGTATTCAACAGGGGGATATGTTTTTT. Translating it yields CASSIQQGDMFF. The gene calls are TRBV28 and TRBJ1-4, with 8 bases matching TRBD1. The CDR3 contains 12 residues. V trimming: 5 bases; J trimming: 15 bases; junction bases outside the gene matches: 8. Germline V CDR1 and CDR2: MDHEN, SYDVKM.

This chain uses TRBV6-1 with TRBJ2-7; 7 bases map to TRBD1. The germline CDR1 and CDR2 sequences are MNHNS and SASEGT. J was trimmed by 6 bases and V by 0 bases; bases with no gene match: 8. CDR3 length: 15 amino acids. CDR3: CASSEAGRGIGEQYF. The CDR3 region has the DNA TGTGCCAGCAGTGAAGCGGGCAGGGGGATAGGCGAGCAGTACTTC.